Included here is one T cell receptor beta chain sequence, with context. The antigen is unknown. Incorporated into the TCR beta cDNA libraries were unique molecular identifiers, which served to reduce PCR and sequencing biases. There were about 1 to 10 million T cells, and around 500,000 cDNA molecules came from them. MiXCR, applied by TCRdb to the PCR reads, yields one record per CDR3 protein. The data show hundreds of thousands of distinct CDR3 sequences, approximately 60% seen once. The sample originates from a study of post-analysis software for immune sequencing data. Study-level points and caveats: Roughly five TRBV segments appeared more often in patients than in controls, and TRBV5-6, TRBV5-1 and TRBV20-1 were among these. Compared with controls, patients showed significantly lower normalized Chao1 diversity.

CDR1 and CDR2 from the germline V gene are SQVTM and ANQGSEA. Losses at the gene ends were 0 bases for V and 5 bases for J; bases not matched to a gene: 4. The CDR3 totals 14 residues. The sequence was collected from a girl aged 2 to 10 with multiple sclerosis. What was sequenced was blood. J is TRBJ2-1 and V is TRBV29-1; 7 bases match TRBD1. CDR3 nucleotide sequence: TGCAGCGTTGAAGAGAAACAGGGGCACAATGAGCAGTTCTTC. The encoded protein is CSVEEKQGHNEQFF.